This T cell receptor beta chain was captured by sequencing in a study of blood T cells in healthy people across ages. Whole-study findings and limits: Possibly confounding the expanded clonotype changes was the fact that donor CMV status was unknown. One million T cells yielded diversity estimates that were considered underestimates. What prevented conclusive comparison of naive and antigen-experienced cells was that PBMCs were unsorted.

Regarding this clonotype: The antigen remains unidentified.

The CDR3 loop spans 15 amino acids. With 5 bases removed from V and 3 bases from J, the gap between germline ends came to 13 bases. CDR1 and CDR2 (germline): SGHTA, FQGNSA. Sample-barcoded 5' priming and a J-beta primer mix drove a second PCR of roughly 7 to 11 cycles. TCRdb itself ran the 5' RACE reads through MiXCR, one entry per CDR3 protein. Among around 870,000 distinct CDR3 sequences listed, 25% to 30% were seen once. The V and J genes are TRBV7-2 and TRBJ2-2; D not certain. Sequenced material: blood. The receptor comes from a woman aged 80 or older in good health. Written as DNA, the CDR3 is TGTGCCAGCAGCCTACGGGCTTGGGACACCGGGGAGCTGTTTTTT. Translating gives CASSLRAWDTGELFF.